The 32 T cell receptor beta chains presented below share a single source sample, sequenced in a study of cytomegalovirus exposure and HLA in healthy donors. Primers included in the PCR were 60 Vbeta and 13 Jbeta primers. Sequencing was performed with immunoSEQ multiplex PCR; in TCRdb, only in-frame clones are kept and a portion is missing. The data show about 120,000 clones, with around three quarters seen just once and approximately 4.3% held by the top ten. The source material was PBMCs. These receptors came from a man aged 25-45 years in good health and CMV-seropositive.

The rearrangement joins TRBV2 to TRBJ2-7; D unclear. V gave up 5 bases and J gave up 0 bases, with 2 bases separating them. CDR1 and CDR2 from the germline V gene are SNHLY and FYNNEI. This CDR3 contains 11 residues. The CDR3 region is CASSYSYEQYF. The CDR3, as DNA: TGTGCCAGCAGTTACTCCTACGAGCAGTACTTC.

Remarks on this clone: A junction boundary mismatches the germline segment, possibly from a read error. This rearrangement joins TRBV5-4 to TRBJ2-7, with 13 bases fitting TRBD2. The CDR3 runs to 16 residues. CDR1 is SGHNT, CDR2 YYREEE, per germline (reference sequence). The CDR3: CASSSKLGTVGLAGDF. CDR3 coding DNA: TGTGCCAGCAGCAGTAAGCTTGGGACAGTCGGACTAGCGGGAGACTTC.

CDR3 coding DNA: TGCGCCAGCAGCTTTCTAGCCCCTCACGATGAGCAGTTCTTC. It translates to CASSFLAPHDEQFF. The rearrangement links TRBV5-1 to TRBJ2-1; a possible D gene is TRBD2 (5 bases). CDR1 SGHRS and CDR2 YFSETQ come from the germline V gene. V lost 2 bases to trimming and J lost 8 bases, with 14 bases between them. The CDR3 contains 14 residues.

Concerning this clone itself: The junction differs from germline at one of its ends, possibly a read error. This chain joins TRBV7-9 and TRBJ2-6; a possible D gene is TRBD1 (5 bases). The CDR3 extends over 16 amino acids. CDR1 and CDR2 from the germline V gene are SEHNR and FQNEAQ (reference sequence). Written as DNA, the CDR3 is TGTTCCAGCAGCTTAGGGCAGGGCTCTGGGGCCAACGTCCTGACTTTC. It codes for CSSSLGQGSGANVLTF.

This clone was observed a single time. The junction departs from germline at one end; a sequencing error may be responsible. In DNA form, the CDR3 reads TGTGCCAGCGGACGTGGCCAGGCTGTCTCTGGGGCCAACGGCCTGACTTTC. Protein product: CASGRGQAVSGANGLTF. The V gene is TRBV27, the J gene TRBJ2-6; D might be TRBD1 (5 bases). The CDR3 has 17 residues. Germline V gene sequence: CDR1 MNHEY, CDR2 SMNVEV (reference sequence).

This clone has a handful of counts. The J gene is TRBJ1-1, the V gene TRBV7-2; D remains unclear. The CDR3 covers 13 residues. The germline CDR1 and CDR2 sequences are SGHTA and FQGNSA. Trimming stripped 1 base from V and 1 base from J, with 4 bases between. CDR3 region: CASSLDRNTEAFF. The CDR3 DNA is TGTGCCAGCAGCTTAGACAGGAACACTGAAGCTTTCTTT.

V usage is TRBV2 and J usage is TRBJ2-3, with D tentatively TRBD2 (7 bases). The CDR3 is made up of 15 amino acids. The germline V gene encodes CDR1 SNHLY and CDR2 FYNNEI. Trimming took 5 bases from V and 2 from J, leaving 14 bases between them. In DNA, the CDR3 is TGTGCCAGCAGTTGGCGGGGGCCTTACACAGATACGCAGTATTTT. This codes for CASSWRGPYTDTQYF.

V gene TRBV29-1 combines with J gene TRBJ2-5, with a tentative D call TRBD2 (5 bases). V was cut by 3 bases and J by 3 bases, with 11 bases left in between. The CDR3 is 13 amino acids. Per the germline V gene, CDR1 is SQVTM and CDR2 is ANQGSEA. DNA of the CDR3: TGCAGCGTTGACATCGGACTGAAAGAGACCCAGTACTTC. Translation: CSVDIGLKETQYF.

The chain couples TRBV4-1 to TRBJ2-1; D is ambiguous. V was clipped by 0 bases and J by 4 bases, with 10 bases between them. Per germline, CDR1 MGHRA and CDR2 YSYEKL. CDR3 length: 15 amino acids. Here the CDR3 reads CASSQDLGRYNEQFF. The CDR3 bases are TGCGCCAGCAGCCAAGATCTGGGCCGATACAATGAGCAGTTCTTC.

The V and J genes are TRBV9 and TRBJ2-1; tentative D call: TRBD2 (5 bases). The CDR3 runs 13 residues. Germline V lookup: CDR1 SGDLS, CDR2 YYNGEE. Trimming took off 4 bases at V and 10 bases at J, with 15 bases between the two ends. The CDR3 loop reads CASSPEGVGEQFF. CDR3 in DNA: TGTGCCAGCAGCCCCGAGGGTGTGGGGGAGCAGTTCTTC.

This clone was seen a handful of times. CDR3 DNA: TGTGCCAGCAGCGTAGGGGGGGTACAAGAGACCCAGTACTTC. Its translation: CASSVGGVQETQYF. The gene calls are TRBV9 and TRBJ2-5, with D tentatively TRBD2 (6 bases). Germline values: CDR1 SGDLS, CDR2 YYNGEE. V dropped 0 bases and J dropped 2 bases, with 8 bases sitting between them. This CDR3 contains 14 residues. Combining the CDR3 with reference TRBV9 and TRBJ2-5 gives the whole variable domain DSGVTQTPKHLITATGQRVTLRCSPRSGDLSVYWYQQSLDQGLQFLIQYYNGEERAKGNILERFSAQQFPDLHSELNLSSLELGDSALYFCASSVGGVQETQYFGPGTRLLVL.

Here the CDR3 reads CASSGTDRTTNYGYTF. CDR3 in DNA: TGTGCCAGCAGCGGAACGGACAGGACCACTAACTATGGCTACACCTTC. The rearrangement uses TRBV6-6 and TRBJ1-2; 7 positions match TRBD1. The trim removed 6 bases at V and 0 bases at J, leaving 10 bases unmatched. Per germline, CDR1 MNHNY and CDR2 SVGAGI (reference sequence). CDR3 length: 16 amino acids.

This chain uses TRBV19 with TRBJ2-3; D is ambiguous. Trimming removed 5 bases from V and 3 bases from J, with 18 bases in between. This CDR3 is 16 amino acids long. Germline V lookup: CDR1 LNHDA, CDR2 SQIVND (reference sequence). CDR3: CASSSRTSLRTDTQYF. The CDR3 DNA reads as TGTGCCAGTAGTTCCCGTACCTCCCTTCGGACAGATACGCAGTATTTT.

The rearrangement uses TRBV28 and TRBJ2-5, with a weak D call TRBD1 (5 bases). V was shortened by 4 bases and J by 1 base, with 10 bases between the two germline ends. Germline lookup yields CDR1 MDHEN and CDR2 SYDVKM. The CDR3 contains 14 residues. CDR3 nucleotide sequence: TGTGCCAGCAGTTCCCGACAGTCCCAAGAGACCCAGTACTTC. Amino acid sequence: CASSSRQSQETQYF.

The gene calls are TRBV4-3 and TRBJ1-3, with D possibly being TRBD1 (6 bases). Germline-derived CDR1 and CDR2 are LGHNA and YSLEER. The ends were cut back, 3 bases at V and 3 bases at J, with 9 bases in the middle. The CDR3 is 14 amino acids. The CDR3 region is CASSQGAGGNTIYF. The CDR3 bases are TGCGCCAGCAGCCAGGGGGCGGGTGGAAACACCATATATTTT.

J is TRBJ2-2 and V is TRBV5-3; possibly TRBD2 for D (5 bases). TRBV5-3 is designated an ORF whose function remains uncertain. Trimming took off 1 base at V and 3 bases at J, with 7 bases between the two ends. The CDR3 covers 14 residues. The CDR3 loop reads CARSLKRDTGELFF. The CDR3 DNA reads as TGTGCCAGAAGCTTGAAGAGGGACACCGGGGAGCTGTTTTTT.

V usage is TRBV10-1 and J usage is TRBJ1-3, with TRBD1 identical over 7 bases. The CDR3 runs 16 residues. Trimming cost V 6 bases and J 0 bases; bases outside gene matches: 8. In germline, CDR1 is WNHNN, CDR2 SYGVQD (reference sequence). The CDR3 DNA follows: TGCGCCAGCAGGACAGGGTATGTAGTCTCTGGAAACACCATATATTTT. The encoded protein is CASRTGYVVSGNTIYF.

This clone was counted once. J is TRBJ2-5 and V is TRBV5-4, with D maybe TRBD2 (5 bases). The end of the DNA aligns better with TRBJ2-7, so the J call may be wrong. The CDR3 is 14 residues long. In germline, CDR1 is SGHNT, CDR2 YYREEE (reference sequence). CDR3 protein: CASSKSRGVYEQYF. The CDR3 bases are TGTGCCAGCAGCAAAAGTCGGGGTGTTTACGAGCAGTACTTC.

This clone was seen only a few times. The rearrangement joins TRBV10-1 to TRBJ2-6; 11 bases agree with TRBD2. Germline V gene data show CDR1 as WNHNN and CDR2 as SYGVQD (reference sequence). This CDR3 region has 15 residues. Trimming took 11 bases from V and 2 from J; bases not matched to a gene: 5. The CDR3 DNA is TGCGCCCTAGCGGGGGGCGCGGCTGGGGCCAACGTCCTGACTTTC. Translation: CALAGGAAGANVLTF.

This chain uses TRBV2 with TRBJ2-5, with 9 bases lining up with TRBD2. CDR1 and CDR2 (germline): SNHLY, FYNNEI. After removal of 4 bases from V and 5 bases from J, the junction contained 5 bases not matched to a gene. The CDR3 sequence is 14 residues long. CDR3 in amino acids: CASSGRGGEETQYF. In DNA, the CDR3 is TGTGCCAGCAGTGGGCGGGGGGGCGAGGAGACCCAGTACTTC.

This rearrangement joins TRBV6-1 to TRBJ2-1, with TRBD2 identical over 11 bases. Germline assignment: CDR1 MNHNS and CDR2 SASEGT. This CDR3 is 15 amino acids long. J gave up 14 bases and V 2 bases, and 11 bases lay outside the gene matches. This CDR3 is CASSETPSGGPCEFF. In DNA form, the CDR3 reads TGTGCCAGCAGTGAAACCCCTAGCGGGGGGCCTTGTGAGTTCTTC.

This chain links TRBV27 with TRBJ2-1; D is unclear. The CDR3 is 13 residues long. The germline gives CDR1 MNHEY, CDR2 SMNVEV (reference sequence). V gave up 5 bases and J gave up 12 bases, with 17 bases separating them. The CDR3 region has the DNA TGTGCCAGCAGTCCCACGGTAGAGGATCGGCAGTTCTTC. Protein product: CASSPTVEDRQFF.

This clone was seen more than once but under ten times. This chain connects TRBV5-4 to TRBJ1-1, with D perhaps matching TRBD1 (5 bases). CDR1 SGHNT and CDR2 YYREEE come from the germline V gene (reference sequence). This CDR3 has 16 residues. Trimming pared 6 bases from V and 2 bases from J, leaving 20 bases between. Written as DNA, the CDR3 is TGTGCCAGCACCCCCGTAGGCTGGGGCTCTAACACTGAAGCTTTCTTT. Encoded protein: CASTPVGWGSNTEAFF.

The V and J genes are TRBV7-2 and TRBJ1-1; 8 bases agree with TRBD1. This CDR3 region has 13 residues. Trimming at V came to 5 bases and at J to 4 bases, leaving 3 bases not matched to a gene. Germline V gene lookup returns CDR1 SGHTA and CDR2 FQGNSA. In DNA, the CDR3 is TGTGCCAGCAGCGCCGGGACAGGCACTGAAGCTTTCTTT. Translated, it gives CASSAGTGTEAFF. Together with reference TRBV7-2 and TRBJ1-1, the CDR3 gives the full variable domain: GAGVSQSPSNKVTEKGKDVELRCDPISGHTALYWYRQSLGQGLEFLIYFQGNSAPDKSGLPSDRFSAERTGGSVSTLTIQRTQQEDSAVYLCASSAGTGTEAFFGQGTRLTVV.

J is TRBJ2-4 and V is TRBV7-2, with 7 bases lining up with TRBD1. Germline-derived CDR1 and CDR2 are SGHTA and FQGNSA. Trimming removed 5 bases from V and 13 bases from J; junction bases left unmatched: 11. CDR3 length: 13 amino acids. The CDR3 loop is CASSQRITGDQYF. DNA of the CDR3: TGTGCCAGCAGCCAGCGGATAACAGGGGACCAGTACTTC. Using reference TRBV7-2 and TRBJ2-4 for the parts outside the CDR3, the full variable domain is GAGVSQSPSNKVTEKGKDVELRCDPISGHTALYWYRQSLGQGLEFLIYFQGNSAPDKSGLPSDRFSAERTGGSVSTLTIQRTQQEDSAVYLCASSQRITGDQYFGAGTRLSVL.

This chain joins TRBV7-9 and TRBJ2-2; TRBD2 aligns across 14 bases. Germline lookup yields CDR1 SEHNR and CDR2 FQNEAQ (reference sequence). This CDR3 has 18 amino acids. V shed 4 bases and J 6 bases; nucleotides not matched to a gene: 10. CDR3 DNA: TGTGCCAGCAGCTCGCCGCCGACTAGCGGGAGGGAGGCCGGGGAGCTGTTTTTT. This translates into CASSSPPTSGREAGELFF.

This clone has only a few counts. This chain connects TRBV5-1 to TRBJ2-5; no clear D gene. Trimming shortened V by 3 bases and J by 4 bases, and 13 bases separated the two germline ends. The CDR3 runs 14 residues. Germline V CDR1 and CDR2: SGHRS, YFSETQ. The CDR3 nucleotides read TGCGCCAGCAGCTATACCCGGGTAGGAGAGACCCAGTACTTC. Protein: CASSYTRVGETQYF. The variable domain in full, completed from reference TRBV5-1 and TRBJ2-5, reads KAGVTQTPRYLIKTRGQQVTLSCSPISGHRSVSWYQQTPGQGLQFLFEYFSETQRNKGNFPGRFSGRQFSNSRSEMNVSTLELGDSALYLCASSYTRVGETQYFGPGTRLLVL.

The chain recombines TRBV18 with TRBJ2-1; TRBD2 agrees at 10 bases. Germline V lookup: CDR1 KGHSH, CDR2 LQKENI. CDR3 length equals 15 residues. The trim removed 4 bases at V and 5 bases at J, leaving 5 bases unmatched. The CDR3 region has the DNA TGTGCCAGCTCACTGGGACTAGCGCCGAACAATGAGCAGTTCTTC. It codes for CASSLGLAPNNEQFF.

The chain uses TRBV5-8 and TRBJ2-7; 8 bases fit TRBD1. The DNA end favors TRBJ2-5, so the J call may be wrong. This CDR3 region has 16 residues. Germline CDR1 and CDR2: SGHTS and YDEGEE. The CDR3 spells CASSHFRHRGQETQYF. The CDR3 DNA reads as TGTGCCAGCAGCCACTTTCGGCACAGGGGGCAAGAGACCCAGTACTTC.

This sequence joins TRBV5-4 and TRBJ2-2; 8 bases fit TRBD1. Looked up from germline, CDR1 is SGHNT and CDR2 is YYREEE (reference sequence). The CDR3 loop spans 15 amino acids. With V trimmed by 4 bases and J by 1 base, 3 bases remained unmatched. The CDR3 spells CASSLGTGNTGELFF. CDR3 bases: TGTGCCAGCAGCCTAGGGACAGGGAACACCGGGGAGCTGTTTTTT.

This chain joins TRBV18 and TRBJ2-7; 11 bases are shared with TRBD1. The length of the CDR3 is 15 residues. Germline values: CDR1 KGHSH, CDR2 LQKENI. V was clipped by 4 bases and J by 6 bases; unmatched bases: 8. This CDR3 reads CASSLGQGALSEQYF. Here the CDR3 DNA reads TGTGCCAGCTCACTAGGACAGGGGGCTTTATCCGAGCAGTACTTC.

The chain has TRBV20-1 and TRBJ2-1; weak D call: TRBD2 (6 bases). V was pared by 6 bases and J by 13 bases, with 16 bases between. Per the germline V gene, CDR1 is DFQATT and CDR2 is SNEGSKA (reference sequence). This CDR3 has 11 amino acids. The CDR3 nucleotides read TGCAGTGCAAAGACTAGTTATTCCCAGTTCTTC. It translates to CSAKTSYSQFF.